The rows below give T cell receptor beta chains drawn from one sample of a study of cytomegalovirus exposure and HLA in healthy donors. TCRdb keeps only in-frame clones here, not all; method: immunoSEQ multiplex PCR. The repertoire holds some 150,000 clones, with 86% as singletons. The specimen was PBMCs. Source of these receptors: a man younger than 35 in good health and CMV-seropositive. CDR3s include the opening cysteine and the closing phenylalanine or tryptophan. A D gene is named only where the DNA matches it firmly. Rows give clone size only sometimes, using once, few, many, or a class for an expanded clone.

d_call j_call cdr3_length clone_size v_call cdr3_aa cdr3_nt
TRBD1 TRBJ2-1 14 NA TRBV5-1 CASRRGTGINEQFF TGCGCCAGCAGGCGTGGGACAGGGATTAATGAGCAGTTCTTC
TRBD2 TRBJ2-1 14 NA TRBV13 CASSLKLADMEQFF TGTGCCAGCAGCTTAAAGCTAGCGGACATGGAGCAGTTCTTC
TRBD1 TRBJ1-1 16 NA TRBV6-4 CASSHSAGGRDTEAFF TGTGCCAGCAGTCACTCTGCAGGGGGCCGGGACACTGAAGCTTTCTTT
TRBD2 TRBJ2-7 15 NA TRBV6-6 CASSYRTSGSYEQYF TGTGCCAGCAGTTACAGGACTAGCGGGAGCTACGAGCAGTACTTC
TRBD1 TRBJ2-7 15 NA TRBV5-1 CASSPYRGRPYEQYF TGCGCCAGCAGCCCCTACAGGGGCCGCCCCTACGAGCAGTACTTC
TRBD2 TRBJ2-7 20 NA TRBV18 CASSPNGIGTSGSAPYEQYF TGTGCCAGCTCACCAAACGGCATAGGGACTAGCGGGAGTGCTCCCTACGAGCAGTACTTC
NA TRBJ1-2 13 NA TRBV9 CASSPGGIGGYTF TGTGCCAGCAGCCCTGGGGGGATTGGAGGCTACACCTTC
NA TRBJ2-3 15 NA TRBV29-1 CSVPDVRTSTDTQYF TGCAGCGTTCCCGATGTGAGGACTAGCACAGATACGCAGTATTTT
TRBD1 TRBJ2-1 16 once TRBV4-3 CASSRDRGISYNEQFF TGCGCCAGCAGCAGGGACAGGGGGATATCCTACAATGAGCAGTTCTTC
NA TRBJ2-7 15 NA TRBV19 CASSISGQGSYEQYF TGTGCCAGTAGTATTAGTGGTCAGGGATCCTACGAGCAGTACTTC
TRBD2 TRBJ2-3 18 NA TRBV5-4 CASSLASGAGLFTDTQYF TGTGCCAGCAGCTTGGCCTCAGGAGCGGGACTTTTCACAGATACGCAGTATTTT
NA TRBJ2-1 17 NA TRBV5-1 CASSQAVQGSSYNEQFF TGCGCCAGCAGCCAAGCCGTACAGGGTAGCTCCTACAATGAGCAGTTCTTC
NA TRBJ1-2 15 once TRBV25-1 CASSEWTGGIYGYTF TGTGCCAGCAGTGAATGGACCGGGGGGATCTATGGCTACACCTTC
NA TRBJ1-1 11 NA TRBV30 CAWSVGGLAFF TGTGCCTGGAGTGTAGGGGGTTTAGCTTTCTTT
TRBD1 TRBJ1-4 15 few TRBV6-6 CASSYRGRGNEKLFF TGTGCCAGCAGTTATCGGGGCAGGGGGAATGAAAAACTGTTTTTT
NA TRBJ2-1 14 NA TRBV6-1 CASSEGGGGYEQFF TGTGCCAGCAGTGAAGGCGGTGGGGGGTATGAGCAGTTCTTC
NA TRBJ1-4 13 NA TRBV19 CASSDRQDEKLFF TGTGCCAGTTCTGATAGACAAGATGAAAAACTGTTTTTT
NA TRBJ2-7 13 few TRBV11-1 CASSLGQTYEQYF TGTGCCAGCAGCCTCGGACAGACCTACGAGCAGTACTTC
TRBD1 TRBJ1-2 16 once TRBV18 CASSSPGQGKGYGYTF TGTGCCAGCTCAAGCCCGGGACAGGGGAAGGGCTATGGCTACACCTTC
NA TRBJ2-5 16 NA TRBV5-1 CASSLGRGRWSETQYF TGCGCCAGCAGCTTGGGCAGGGGCCGGTGGTCGGAGACCCAGTACTTC
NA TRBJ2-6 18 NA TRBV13 CASSSRQVHISGANVLTF TGTGCCAGCAGCTCCCGACAGGTACACATCTCTGGGGCCAACGTCCTGACTTTC
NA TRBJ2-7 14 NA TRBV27 CASSLNRGRDEQYF TGTGCCAGCAGTTTAAACAGGGGGAGGGACGAGCAGTACTTC
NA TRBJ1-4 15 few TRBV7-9 CASSLGGLLNEKLFF TGTGCCAGCAGCTTAGGTGGACTCCTTAATGAAAAACTGTTTTTT
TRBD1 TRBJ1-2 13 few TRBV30 CAWSEDRVGGYTF TGTGCCTGGAGTGAGGACAGGGTTGGTGGCTACACCTTC
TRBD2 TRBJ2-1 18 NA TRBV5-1 CASSLDGRLAGDNNEQFF TGCGCCAGCAGCTTGGATGGTCGACTAGCGGGAGACAACAATGAGCAGTTCTTC
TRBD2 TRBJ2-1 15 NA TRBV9 CASSVVSGSWDEQFF TGTGCCAGCAGCGTAGTTAGCGGGAGTTGGGATGAGCAGTTCTTC
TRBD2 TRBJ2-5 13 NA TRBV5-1 CASSVLAGKTQYF TGCGCCAGCAGCGTGCTAGCGGGAAAGACCCAGTACTTC
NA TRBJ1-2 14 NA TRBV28 CASSLSGNNYGYTF TGTGCCAGCAGTTTGTCGGGTAATAACTATGGCTACACCTTC
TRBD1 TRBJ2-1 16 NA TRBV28 CASSLRGTGDDNEQFF TGTGCCAGCAGTTTAAGGGGGACAGGGGACGACAATGAGCAGTTCTTC
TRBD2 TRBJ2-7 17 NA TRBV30 CALAGTSGVSTDYEQYF TGTGCCCTCGCCGGGACTAGCGGGGTAAGCACGGACTACGAGCAGTACTTC
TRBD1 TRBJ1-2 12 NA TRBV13 CASSRTGNGYTF TGTGCCAGCAGCCGGACAGGGAATGGCTACACCTTC
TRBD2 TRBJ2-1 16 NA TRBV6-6 CASSLGGGLAGGQWFF TGTGCCAGCAGTCTCGGCGGGGGACTAGCGGGAGGGCAGTGGTTCTTC
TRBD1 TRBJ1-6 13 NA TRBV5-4 CASSTGGVSPLHF TGTGCCAGCAGTACAGGGGGCGTTTCACCCCTCCACTTT
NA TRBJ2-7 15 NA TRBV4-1 CASSPLDFPPPEQYF TGCGCCAGCAGCCCCCTGGACTTCCCGCCTCCCGAGCAGTACTTC
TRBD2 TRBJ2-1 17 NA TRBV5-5 CASSRRVWTGGSDEQFF TGTGCCAGCAGCAGGCGAGTATGGACGGGGGGGTCGGATGAGCAGTTCTTC
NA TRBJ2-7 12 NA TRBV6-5 CASKTAAYEQYF TGTGCCAGCAAAACAGCCGCCTACGAGCAGTACTTC
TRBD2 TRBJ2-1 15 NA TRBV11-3 CASSPSSGSYNEQFF TGTGCCAGCAGCCCCAGTAGCGGGAGTTACAATGAGCAGTTCTTC
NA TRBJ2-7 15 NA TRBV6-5 CASSSGLLSSYEQYF TGTGCCAGCAGTTCCGGACTCCTGAGCTCCTACGAGCAGTACTTC
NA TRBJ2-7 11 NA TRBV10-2 CASSEYGRQYF TGCGCCAGCAGTGAGTACGGTAGGCAGTACTTC